The TCR beta chain described here comes from a study of shared clonotypes between healthy human individuals. Method: immunoSEQ multiplex PCR; TCRdb's copy keeps in-frame clones and lacks some. Of more than 2,000,000 clones detected, around 94% appear once; the ten largest clones hold around 0.15%. The J segment lost 2 bases and the V segment lost 8 bases, leaving 9 bases of the junction unmatched. Per germline, CDR1 MDHEN and CDR2 SYDVKM. The CDR3 is 14 amino acids. The chain carries TRBV28 and TRBJ2-7; 7 bases fit TRBD2. The material sequenced was naive CD4+ T cells sorted from blood. The subset here: CD45RA+ positively selected. This TCR derives from a man younger than 35 in good health. The CDR3 spells CASLSWGGTYEQYF. DNA for the CDR3: TGTGCCAGCCTCTCTTGGGGGGGGACCTACGAGCAGTACTTC.